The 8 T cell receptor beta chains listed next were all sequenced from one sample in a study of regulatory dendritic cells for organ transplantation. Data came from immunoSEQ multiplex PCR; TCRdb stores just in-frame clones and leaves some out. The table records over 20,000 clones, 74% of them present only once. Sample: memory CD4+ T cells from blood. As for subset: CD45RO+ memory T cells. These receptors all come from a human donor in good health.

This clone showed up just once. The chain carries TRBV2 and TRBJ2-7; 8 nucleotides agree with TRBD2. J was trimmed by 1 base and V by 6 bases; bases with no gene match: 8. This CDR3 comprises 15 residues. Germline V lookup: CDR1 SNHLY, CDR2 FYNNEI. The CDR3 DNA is TGTGCCAGCAGCTCCTCCGGGGGGGCGTCCTACGAGCAGTACTTC. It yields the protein CASSSSGGASYEQYF.

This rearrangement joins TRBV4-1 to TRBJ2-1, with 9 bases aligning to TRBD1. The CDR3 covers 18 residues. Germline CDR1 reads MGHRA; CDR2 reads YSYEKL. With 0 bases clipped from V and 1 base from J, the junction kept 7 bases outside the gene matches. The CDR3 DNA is TGCGCCAGCAGCCAAGATGGTCAGACAGGGGGGTCCTACAATGAGCAGTTCTTC. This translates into CASSQDGQTGGSYNEQFF.

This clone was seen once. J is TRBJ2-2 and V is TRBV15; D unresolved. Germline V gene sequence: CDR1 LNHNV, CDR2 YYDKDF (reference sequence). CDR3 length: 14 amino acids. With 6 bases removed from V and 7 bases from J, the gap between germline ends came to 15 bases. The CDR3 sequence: CATRGRTWSGELFF. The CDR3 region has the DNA TGTGCCACCAGGGGTAGAACTTGGAGCGGGGAGCTGTTTTTT. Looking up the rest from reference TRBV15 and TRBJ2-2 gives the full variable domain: DAMVIQNPRYQVTQFGKPVTLSCSQTLNHNVMYWYQQKSSQAPKLLFHYYDKDFNNEADTPDNFQSRRPNTSFCFLDIRSPGLGDTAMYLCATRGRTWSGELFFGEGSRLTVL.

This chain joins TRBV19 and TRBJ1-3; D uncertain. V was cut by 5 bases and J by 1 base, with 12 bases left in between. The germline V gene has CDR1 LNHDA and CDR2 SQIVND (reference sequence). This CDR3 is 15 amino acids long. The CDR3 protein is CASSSGRASGNTIYF. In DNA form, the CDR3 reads TGTGCCAGTAGTTCTGGGAGGGCATCTGGAAACACCATATATTTT.

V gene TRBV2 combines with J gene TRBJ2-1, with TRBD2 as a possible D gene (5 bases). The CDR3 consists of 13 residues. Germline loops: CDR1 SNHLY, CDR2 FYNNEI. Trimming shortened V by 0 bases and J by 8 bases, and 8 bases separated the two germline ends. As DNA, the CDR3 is TGTGCCAGCAGTGAAGCGCCGGGGTATGAGCAGTTCTTC. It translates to CASSEAPGYEQFF.

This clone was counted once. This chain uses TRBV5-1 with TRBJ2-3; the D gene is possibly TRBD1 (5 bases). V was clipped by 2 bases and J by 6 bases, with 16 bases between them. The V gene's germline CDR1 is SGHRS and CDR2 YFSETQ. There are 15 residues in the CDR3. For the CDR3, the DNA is TGCGCCAGCAGCTTTCAGACAGCCAACAGGGATACGCAGTATTTT. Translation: CASSFQTANRDTQYF.

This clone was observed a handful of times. CDR3 DNA sequence: TGTGCCAGCAGTGAGTCAGGGGGCACCACTGAAGCTTTCTTT. Translating gives CASSESGGTTEAFF. V gene TRBV6-1 combines with J gene TRBJ1-1; 8 nucleotides align to TRBD1. Germline CDR1 and CDR2: MNHNS and SASEGT. This CDR3 is built from 14 residues. V gave up 3 bases and J gave up 4 bases; unmatched junction bases: 4.

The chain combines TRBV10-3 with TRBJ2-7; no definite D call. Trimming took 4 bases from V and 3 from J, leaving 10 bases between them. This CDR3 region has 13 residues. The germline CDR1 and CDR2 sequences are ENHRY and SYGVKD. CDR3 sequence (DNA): TGTGCCATCAGTGTGGAGACTGACTACGAGCAGTACTTC. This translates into CAISVETDYEQYF.